This T cell receptor beta chain is drawn from a study of cytomegalovirus exposure and HLA in healthy donors. 13 Jbeta primers and 60 Vbeta primers were used for the PCR. Profiling relied on immunoSEQ multiplex PCR, and the TCRdb table lists in-frame clones only, not all of them. This sample carries fewer than 200,000 clones, around 77% of them seen once, and the ten largest clones take 2% to 2.5%. The CDR3 is 15 residues long. Germline V lookup: CDR1 MNHEY, CDR2 SVGAGI. Trimming took 6 bases from V and 0 from J, leaving 12 bases between them. The sequence derives from a man aged 55 to 70 in good health and CMV-seronegative. The sequenced sample consisted of PBMCs. This rearrangement joins TRBV6-5 to TRBJ1-5; D is unclear. CDR3 coding DNA: TGTGCCAGCAGGGCAGGAATTTATAGCAATCAGCCCCAGCATTTT. Its protein is CASRAGIYSNQPQHF.